These 4 T cell receptor beta chains share one sample of origin, sequenced in a study of early T cells in non-severe SARS-CoV-2 infection. Each CDR3 protein is one row after TCRdb ran MiXCR on the 5' RACE reads. The sample carries about 94,000 distinct CDR3 sequences, 13% recorded once. Specimen: whole blood. The source of these receptors is an adult who was a healthcare worker with PCR-confirmed SARS-CoV-2 infection or an uninfected control (not recorded which).

This chain links TRBV28 with TRBJ2-1; perhaps TRBD1 as D (5 bases). The CDR3 has 13 amino acids. Germline values: CDR1 MDHEN, CDR2 SYDVKM. V lost 5 bases to trimming and J lost 3 bases, with 8 bases between them. Here the CDR3 reads CASSTTGYNEQFF. DNA of the CDR3: TGTGCCAGCAGTACTACAGGCTACAATGAGCAGTTCTTC.

Comments on this clonotype: One junction end does not reproduce the germline sequence, and a read error may be involved. V is TRBV6-1 and J is TRBJ2-2; D gene ambiguous. CDR3 size: 14 residues. CDR1 and CDR2 from the germline V gene are MNHNS and SASEGT. The CDR3, as DNA: TGTGCCAGCAGTAAAGCGCCCAATACGGGGGAGCTGTTTTTT. Encoded protein: CASSKAPNTGELFF.

V is TRBV2 and J is TRBJ1-1; the D gene is possibly TRBD1 (6 bases). The V end was cut by 7 bases, the J end by 1 base, with 10 bases between. This CDR3 has 13 amino acids. Germline values: CDR1 SNHLY, CDR2 FYNNEI. The CDR3 sequence is CASNGQPNTEAFF. The CDR3 bases are TGTGCCAGCAATGGACAGCCGAACACTGAAGCTTTCTTT.

The chain recombines TRBV20-1 with TRBJ2-1, with D perhaps matching TRBD1 or TRBD2 (5 bases each). With 3 bases removed from V and 10 bases from J, the gap between germline ends came to 13 bases. CDR1 and CDR2 (germline): DFQATT, SNEGSKA (reference sequence). There are 12 residues in the CDR3. The DNA for the CDR3 is TGCAGTGCTAGGGCTGGGACCGTGGAGCAGTTCTTC. Translating it yields CSARAGTVEQFF.